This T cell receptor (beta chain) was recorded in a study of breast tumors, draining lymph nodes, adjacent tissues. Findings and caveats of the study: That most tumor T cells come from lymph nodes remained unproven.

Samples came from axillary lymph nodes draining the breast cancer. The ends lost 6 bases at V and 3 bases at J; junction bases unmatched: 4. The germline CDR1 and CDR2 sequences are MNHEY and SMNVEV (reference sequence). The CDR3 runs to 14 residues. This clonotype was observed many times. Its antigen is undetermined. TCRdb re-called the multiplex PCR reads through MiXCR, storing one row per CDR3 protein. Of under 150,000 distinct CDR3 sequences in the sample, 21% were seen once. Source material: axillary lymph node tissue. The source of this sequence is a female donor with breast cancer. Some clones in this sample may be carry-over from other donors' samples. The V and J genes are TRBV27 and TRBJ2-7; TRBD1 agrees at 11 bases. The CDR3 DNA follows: TGTGCCAGCAGGGGGGACAGGGGGGACTACGAGCAGTACTTC. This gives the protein CASRGDRGDYEQYF.